This T cell receptor beta chain was captured in a study of T cell changes during pregnancy in multiple sclerosis. Sequenced by immunoSEQ multiplex PCR; TCRdb stores in-frame clones only, minus some. The sample contains around 50,000 clones, approximately 87% of which appear only once. The CDR3 covers 16 residues. Germline V gene lookup returns CDR1 MGHRA and CDR2 YSYEKL. Trimming left V 2 bases short and J 2 bases short, with 14 bases between. The rearrangement joins TRBV4-1 to TRBJ2-3; D is perhaps TRBD2 (5 bases). The receptor's source is a human donor whose cells served as feeder cells for cultures in a pregnancy study. Sample: peripheral blood from another person, used as feeder cells. CDR3 protein: CASSQLASHFTDTQYF. The CDR3 region has the DNA TGCGCCAGCAGCCAACTAGCTTCCCACTTCACAGATACGCAGTATTTT.